A selection of T cell receptor beta chains follows, all from one sample in a study of T cell repertoires in cytomegalovirus infection. TCRdb recomputed calls from the reads with MiXCR, one row per CDR3 protein. The data contain approximately 300,000 distinct CDR3 sequences, 25% to 35% of them singletons. Antigens for these TCRs are unknown. The specimen comprised cultured PBMCs, sampled from culture after CMV antigen stimulation. These receptors all stem from a human donor in good health (CMV status not recorded). Some clones in this sample may be carry-over from other donors' samples. CDR3s include the opening cysteine and the closing phenylalanine or tryptophan. The D gene is left open where the match is weak. A clone size is listed for some rows: how often the clone was seen (once, few, many), or a class if it is expanded.

TRBV20-1	TRBD1	16	TRBJ1-6	NA	CSARVETTGRNSPLHF	TGCAGTGCTAGAGTCGAAACGACAGGGCGAAATTCACCCCTCCACTTT
TRBV7-2	TRBD1	18	TRBJ1-4	many	CASSLALQGIGANEKLFF	TGTGCCAGCAGCTTAGCCCTACAGGGGATAGGAGCTAATGAAAAACTGTTTTTT
TRBV19	NA	14	TRBJ2-7	few	CASSGDISTYEQYF	TGTGCCAGTAGTGGAGACATCTCGACCTACGAGCAGTACTTC
TRBV19	TRBD1	12	TRBJ1-1	many	CASRDRDREAFF	TGTGCCAGTAGAGACAGGGATCGCGAAGCTTTCTTT
TRBV28	NA	14	TRBJ1-6	many	CASSSPGRNSPLHF	TGTGCCAGCAGTTCCCCAGGGAGAAATTCACCCCTCCACTTT
TRBV11-3	TRBD2	15	TRBJ2-1	NA	CASSLGAGGRHEQFF	TGTGCCAGCAGCTTAGGGGCGGGGGGGCGCCATGAGCAGTTCTTC
TRBV6-1	TRBD1	13	TRBJ1-2	NA	CASVQGASDGYTF	TGTGCCAGCGTACAGGGGGCTTCAGATGGCTACACCTTC
TRBV6-1	NA	15	TRBJ1-3	few	CASTPGNPARNTIYF	TGTGCCAGCACCCCGGGGAATCCCGCGAGAAACACCATATATTTT
TRBV5-1	TRBD1	14	TRBJ1-4	NA	CASSHDRGPEKLFF	TGCGCCAGCAGCCACGACAGGGGCCCTGAAAAACTGTTTTTT
TRBV6-5	TRBD1	15	TRBJ1-1	few	CASSGPDRGSTEAFF	TGTGCCAGCAGTGGTCCGGACAGGGGGTCCACTGAAGCTTTCTTT
TRBV20-1	TRBD2	15	TRBJ2-4	NA	CSARDKDSGVVVQYF	TGCAGTGCTAGAGATAAGGATAGCGGGGTAGTAGTTCAGTACTTC
TRBV10-3	NA	14	TRBJ1-6	NA	CAISESKGHPPLHF	TGTGCCATCAGTGAGTCTAAGGGGCATCCACCCCTCCACTTT
TRBV7-2	TRBD2	17	TRBJ2-3	many	CASSLAGTSGSTDTQYF	TGTGCCAGCAGCTTAGCAGGGACTAGCGGGAGCACAGATACGCAGTATTTT
TRBV12-3/TRBV12-4	TRBD2	14	TRBJ2-5	few	CASRLAGLQETQYF	TGTGCCAGCAGACTAGCGGGCCTTCAAGAGACCCAGTACTTC
TRBV3-1	NA	17	TRBJ2-1	NA	CASSQEGQAIIFNEQFF	TGTGCCAGCAGCCAAGAGGGGCAGGCTATCATATTCAATGAGCAGTTCTTC
TRBV19	TRBD1	19	TRBJ1-3	few	CASSRGIARDRSSGNTIYF	TGTGCCAGTAGTAGGGGGATTGCCCGGGACAGATCCTCTGGAAACACCATATATTTT